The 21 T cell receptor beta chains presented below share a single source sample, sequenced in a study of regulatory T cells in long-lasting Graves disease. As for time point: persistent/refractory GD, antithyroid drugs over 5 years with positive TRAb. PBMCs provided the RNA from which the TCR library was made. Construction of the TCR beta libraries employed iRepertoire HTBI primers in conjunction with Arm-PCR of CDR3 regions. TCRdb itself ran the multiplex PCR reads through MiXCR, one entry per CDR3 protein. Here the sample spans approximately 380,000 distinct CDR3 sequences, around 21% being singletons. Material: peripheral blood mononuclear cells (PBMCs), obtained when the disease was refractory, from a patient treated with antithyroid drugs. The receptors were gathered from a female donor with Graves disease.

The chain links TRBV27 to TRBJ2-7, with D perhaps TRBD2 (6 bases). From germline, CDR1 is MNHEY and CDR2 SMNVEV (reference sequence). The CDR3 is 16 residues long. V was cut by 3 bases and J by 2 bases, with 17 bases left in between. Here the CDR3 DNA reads TGTGCCAGCAGTTTCTCTCTCGCGGGGCCCCCCTACGAGCAGTACTTC. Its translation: CASSFSLAGPPYEQYF.

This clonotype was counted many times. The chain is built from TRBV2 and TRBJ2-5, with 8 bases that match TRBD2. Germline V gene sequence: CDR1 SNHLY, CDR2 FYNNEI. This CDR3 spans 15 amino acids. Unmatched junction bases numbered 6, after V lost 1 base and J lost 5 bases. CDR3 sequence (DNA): TGTGCCAGCAGTGAAGTTGTAGCGGGGCGCGAGACCCAGTACTTC. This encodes CASSEVVAGRETQYF.

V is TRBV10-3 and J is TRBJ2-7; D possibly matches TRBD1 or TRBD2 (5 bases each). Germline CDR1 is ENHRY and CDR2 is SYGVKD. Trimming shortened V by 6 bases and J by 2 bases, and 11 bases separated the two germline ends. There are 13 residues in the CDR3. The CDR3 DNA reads TGTGCCATCAGCGGGACCTCGCCCTACGAGCAGTACTTC. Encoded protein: CAISGTSPYEQYF.

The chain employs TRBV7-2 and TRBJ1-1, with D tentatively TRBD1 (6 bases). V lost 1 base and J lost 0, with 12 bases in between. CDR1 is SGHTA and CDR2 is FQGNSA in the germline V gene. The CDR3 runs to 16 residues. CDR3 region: CASSLGTGRMNTEAFF. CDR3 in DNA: TGTGCCAGCAGCTTAGGTACAGGGAGAATGAACACTGAAGCTTTCTTT.

The CDR3 nucleotides are TGCAGTGCTTCTGACAGGAGAGATACGCAGTATTTT. Its translation: CSASDRRDTQYF. The chain has TRBV20-1 and TRBJ2-3; a weak D match, TRBD1 (6 bases). V lost 5 bases and J lost 5, with 11 bases in between. The CDR3 covers 12 residues. Looked up from germline, CDR1 is DFQATT and CDR2 is SNEGSKA (reference sequence).

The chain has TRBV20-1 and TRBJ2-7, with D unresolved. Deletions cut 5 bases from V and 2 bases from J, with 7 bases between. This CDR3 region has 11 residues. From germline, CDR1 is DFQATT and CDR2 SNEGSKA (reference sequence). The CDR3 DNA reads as TGCAGTGCTTCTAACCCCTACGAGCAGTACTTC. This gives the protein CSASNPYEQYF.

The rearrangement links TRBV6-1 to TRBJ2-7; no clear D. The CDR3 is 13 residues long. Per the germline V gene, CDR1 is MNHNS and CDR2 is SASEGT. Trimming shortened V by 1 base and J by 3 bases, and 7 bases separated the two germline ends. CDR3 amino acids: CASSEDNLYEQYF. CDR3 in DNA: TGTGCCAGCAGTGAAGACAATCTCTACGAGCAGTACTTC.

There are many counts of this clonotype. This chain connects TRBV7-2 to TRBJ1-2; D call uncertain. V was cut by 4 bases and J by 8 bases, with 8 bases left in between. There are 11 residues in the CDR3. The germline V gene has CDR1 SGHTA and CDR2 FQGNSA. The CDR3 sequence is CASSSQWGYTF. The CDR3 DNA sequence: TGTGCCAGCAGCTCCCAGTGGGGCTACACCTTC.

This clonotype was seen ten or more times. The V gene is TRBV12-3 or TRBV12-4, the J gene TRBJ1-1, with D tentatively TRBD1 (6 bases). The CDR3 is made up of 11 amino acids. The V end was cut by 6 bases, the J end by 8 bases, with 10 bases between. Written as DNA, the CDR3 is TGTGCCAGCAGAACCGGGACAGAAGCTTTCTTT. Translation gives CASRTGTEAFF.

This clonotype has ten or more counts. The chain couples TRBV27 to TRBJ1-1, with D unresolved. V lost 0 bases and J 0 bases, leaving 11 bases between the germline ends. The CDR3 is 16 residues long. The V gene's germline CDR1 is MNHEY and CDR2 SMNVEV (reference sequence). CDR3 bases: TGTGCCAGCAGTTTATCGATGGAGGGCCTGAACACTGAAGCTTTCTTT. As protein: CASSLSMEGLNTEAFF.

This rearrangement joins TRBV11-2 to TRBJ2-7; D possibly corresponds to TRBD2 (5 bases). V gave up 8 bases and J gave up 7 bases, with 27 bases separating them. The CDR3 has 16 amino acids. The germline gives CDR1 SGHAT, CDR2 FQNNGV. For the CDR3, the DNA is TGTGCCAGCTCACCACCGGGCAGTTCAAGTTCGGGAGAGCAGTACTTC. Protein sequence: CASSPPGSSSSGEQYF.

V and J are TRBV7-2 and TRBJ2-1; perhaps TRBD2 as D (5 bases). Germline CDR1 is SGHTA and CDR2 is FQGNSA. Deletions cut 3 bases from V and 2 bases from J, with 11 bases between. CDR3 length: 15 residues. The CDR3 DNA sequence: TGTGCCAGCAGCTTCCAGCGGAATACCTACAATGAGCAGTTCTTC. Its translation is CASSFQRNTYNEQFF. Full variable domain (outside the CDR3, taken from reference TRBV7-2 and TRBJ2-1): GAGVSQSPSNKVTEKGKDVELRCDPISGHTALYWYRQSLGQGLEFLIYFQGNSAPDKSGLPSDRFSAERTGGSVSTLTIQRTQQEDSAVYLCASSFQRNTYNEQFFGPGTRLTVL.

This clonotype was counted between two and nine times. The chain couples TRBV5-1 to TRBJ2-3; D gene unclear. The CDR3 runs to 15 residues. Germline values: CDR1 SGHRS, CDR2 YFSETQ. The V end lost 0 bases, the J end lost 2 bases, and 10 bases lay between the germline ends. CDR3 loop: CASSLEGRNTDTQYF. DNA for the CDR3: TGCGCCAGCAGCTTGGAAGGGCGGAACACAGATACGCAGTATTTT.

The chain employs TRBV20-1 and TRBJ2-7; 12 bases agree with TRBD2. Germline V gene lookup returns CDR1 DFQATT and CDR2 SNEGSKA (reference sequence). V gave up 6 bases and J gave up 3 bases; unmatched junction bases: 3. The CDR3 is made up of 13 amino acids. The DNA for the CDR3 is TGCAGTGCCAGGACTAGCGGGATCTACGAGCAGTACTTC. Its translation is CSARTSGIYEQYF.

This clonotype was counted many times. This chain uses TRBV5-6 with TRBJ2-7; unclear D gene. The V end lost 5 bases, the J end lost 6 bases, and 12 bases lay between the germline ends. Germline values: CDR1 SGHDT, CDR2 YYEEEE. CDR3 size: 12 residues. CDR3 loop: CASSYGPSEQYF. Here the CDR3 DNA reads TGTGCCAGCAGTTACGGCCCCTCCGAGCAGTACTTC.

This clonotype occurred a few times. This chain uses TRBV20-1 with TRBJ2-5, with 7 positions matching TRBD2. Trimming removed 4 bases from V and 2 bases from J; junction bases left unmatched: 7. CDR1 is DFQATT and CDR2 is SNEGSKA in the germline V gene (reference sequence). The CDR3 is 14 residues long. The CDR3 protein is CSATGLGWQETQYF. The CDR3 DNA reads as TGCAGTGCTACAGGACTAGGATGGCAAGAGACCCAGTACTTC.

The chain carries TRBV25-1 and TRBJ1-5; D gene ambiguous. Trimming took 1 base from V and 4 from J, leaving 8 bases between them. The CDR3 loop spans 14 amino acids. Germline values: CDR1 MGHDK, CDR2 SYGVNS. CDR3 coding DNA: TGTGCCAGCAGTGAATTCACAGTAAATCAGCCCCAGCATTTT. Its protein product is CASSEFTVNQPQHF.

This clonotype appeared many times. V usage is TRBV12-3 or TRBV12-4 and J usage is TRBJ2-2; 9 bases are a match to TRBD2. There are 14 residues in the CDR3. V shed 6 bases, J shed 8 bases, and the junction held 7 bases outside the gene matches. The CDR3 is CASRKEAGGGELFF. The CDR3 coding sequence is TGTGCCAGCAGAAAAGAAGCGGGAGGTGGGGAGCTGTTTTTT.

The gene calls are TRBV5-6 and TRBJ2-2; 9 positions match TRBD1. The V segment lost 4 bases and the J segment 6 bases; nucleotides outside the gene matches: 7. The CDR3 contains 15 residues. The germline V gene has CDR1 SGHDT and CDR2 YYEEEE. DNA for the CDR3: TGTGCCAGCAGCCTATCGGACAGGGGAGCCGGGGAGCTGTTTTTT. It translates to CASSLSDRGAGELFF.

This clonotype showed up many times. This CDR3 is CAWLDSSYEQYF. In nucleotides, the CDR3 is TGTGCCTGGCTAGACAGTTCCTACGAGCAGTACTTC. V gene TRBV30 combines with J gene TRBJ2-7, with a possible D match to TRBD1 (5 bases). Germline assignment: CDR1 GTSNPN and CDR2 SVGIG (reference sequence). CDR3 length: 12 amino acids. Trimming stripped 5 bases from V and 1 base from J, with 9 bases between. Filled out from reference TRBV30 and TRBJ2-7, the complete variable domain reads SQTIHQWPATLVQPVGSPLSLECTVEGTSNPNLYWYRQAAGRGLQLLFYSVGIGQISSEVPQNLSASRPQDRQFILSSKKLLLSDSGFYLCAWLDSSYEQYFGPGTRLTVT.

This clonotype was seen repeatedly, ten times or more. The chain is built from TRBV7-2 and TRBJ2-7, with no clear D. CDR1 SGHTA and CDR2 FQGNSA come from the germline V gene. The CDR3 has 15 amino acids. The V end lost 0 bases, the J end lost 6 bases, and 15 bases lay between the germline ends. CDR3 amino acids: CASSLARVGVSEQYF. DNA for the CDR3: TGTGCCAGCAGCTTAGCCCGGGTAGGCGTTTCCGAGCAGTACTTC.